The rows below give T cell receptor beta chains drawn from one sample of a study of regulatory T cells in long-lasting Graves disease. TCRdb ran MiXCR on the multiplex PCR reads and lists one entry per CDR3 protein. The sample gives 400,000 to 650,000 distinct CDR3 sequences, about 16% of which show up once; approximately 25% is in the top ten. These data were also filed under a second study, of T cells in Graves' hyperthyroidism and ophthalmopathy.

The sample in question was peripheral blood mononuclear cells (PBMCs), obtained at new diagnosis, from a patient treated with antithyroid drugs. The source of these receptors is a woman between 40 and 65 years old with Graves disease. CDR3s include the opening cysteine and the closing phenylalanine or tryptophan.

v_call,cdr3_length,j_call,cdr3_aa
TRBV5-1,16,TRBJ1-6,CASSLDFRGFNSPLHF
TRBV2,11,TRBJ2-5,CASSEGRAQYF
TRBV25-1,17,TRBJ2-7,CASSSPRGLAGAHEQYF
TRBV5-1,14,TRBJ1-6,CASSWGGVGSPLHF
TRBV7-2,12,TRBJ2-1,CASRSTYNEQFF
TRBV6-1,11,TRBJ1-1,CASLDRTEAFF
TRBV7-9,17,TRBJ2-5,CASSKPASGGIQETQYF
TRBV29-1,11,TRBJ1-1,CSGYRSSEAFF
TRBV14,14,TRBJ2-2,CASSRNFLSGELFF
TRBV20-1,15,TRBJ2-7,CSAYMASGDPYEQYF
TRBV5-5,14,TRBJ2-5,CASSLTGAQETQYF
TRBV6-2/TRBV6-3,18,TRBJ2-1,CASSESWGTPSSYNEQFF
TRBV12-3/TRBV12-4,13,TRBJ2-2,CASRYRGAGELFF
TRBV9,19,TRBJ2-7,CASSPRALAGGVVDREQYF
TRBV25-1,14,TRBJ1-4,CASGTSTQNEKLFF
TRBV19,12,TRBJ1-2,CASTDLGHGYTF